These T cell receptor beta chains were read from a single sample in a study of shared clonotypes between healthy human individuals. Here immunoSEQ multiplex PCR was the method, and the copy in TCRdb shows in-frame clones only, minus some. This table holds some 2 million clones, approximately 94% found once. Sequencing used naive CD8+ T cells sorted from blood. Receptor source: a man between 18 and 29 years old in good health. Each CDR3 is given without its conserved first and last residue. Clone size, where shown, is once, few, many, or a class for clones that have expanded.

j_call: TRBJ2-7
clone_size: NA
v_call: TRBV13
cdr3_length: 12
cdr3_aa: ASSLEGGNYEQY

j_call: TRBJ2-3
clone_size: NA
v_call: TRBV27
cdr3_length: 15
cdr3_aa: ASRPGTTDVRGDTQY

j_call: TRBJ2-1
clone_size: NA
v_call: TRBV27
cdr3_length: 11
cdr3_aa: ASRWTPNNEQF

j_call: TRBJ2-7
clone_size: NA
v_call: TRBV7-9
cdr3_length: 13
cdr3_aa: ASSLGTGMLYEQY

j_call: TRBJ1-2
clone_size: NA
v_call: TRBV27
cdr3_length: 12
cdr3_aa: ASSTSTGNHGYT

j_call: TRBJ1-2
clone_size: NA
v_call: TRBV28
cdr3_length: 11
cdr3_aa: ASSLSTGDGYT

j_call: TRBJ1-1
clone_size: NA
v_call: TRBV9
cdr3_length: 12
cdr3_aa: ASSEQGRNTEAF

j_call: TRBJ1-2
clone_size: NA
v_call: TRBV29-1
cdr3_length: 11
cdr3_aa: SVVVGSAAGYT

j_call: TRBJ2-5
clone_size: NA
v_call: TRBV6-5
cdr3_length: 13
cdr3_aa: ASSPSTGIGETQY

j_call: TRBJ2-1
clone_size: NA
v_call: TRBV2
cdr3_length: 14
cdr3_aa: ASSIPMGGAYNEQF

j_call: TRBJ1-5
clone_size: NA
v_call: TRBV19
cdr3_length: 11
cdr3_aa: ASHGGLGQPQH

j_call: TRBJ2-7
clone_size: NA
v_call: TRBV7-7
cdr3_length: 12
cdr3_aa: ASSYGQGSGEQY

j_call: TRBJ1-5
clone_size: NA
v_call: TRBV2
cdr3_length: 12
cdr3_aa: ASSEGGVNQPQH

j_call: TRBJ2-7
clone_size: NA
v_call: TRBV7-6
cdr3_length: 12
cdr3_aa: ASSWTSGTYEQY

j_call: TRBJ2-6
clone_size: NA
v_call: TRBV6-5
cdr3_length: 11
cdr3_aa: ASSQAGANVLT

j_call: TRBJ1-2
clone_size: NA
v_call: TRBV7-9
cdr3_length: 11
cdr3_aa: ASSQTTGDGYT

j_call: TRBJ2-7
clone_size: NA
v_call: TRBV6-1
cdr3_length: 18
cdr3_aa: ASSEPPGTGRFDVPYEQY

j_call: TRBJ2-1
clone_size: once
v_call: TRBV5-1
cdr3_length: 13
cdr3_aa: ASSLMNNNYNEQF